This T cell receptor (beta chain) was observed in a study of vaccination effects on CD4 cells after COVID-19. Concerning this clone: No antigen is known for it.

V lost 7 bases and J lost 1, with 10 bases in between. The CDR3 length is 13 residues. Germline V gives CDR1 WSHSY, CDR2 SAAADI. Sequenced by immunoSEQ multiplex PCR; TCRdb stores in-frame clones only, minus some. The sample has just under 45,000 clones, roughly 79% seen once; the top ten hold approximately 10%. ViraFEST assay sequencing came after antigen-specific CD4+ T cells were expanded with viral peptide pools. Scientists isolated CD4+ T cells after a roughly ten-day culture period ended. All vaccine recipients tested negative for nucleocapsid antibodies and had never contracted SARS-CoV-2 infection. IL-2 at 8 to 10 IU/ml and peptides at about 10 ug/ml were added to cultured PBMC, approximately 2.2 million per well.

The sample consisted of CD4+ T cells from PBMCs cultured with SARS-CoV-2 spike peptides, taken before COVID-19 vaccination. The chain employs TRBV10-2 and TRBJ1-1; D uncertain. The clonotype comes from a human donor who received a COVID-19 vaccine. This CDR3 reads CASTQAGNTEAFF. CDR3 in DNA: TGCGCCAGCACTCAAGCGGGGAACACTGAAGCTTTCTTT.